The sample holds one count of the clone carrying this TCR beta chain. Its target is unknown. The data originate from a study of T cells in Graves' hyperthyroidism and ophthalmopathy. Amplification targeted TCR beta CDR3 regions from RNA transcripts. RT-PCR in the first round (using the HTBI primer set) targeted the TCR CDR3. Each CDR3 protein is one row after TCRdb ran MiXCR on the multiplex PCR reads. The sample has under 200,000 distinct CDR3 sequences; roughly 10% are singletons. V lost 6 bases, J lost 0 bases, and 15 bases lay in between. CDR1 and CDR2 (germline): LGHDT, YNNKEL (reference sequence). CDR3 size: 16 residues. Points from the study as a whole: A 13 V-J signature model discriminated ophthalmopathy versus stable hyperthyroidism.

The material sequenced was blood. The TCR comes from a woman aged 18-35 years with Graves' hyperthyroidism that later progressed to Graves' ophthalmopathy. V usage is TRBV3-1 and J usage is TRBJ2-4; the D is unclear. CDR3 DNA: TGTGCCAGCAGGGGTCACGAGTCCTCAGCCAAAAACATTCAGTACTTC. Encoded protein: CASRGHESSAKNIQYF.